This T cell receptor (beta chain) was sequenced during a study of OX40 agonist ivuxolimab in advanced cancers. Across the whole study: Enrolled patients in dose escalation had cancers that were hepatocellular carcinoma, melanoma, renal cell or head and neck cancer. A male proportion of about 84% was recorded, with mean age roughly 60 years and range roughly 20 to 90.

Whole-study results and caveats: Mean expanded clone counts were higher in CD8+ than CD4+ T cells.

Autoimmune disease history or systemic immunosuppression barred patients. Germline loops: CDR1 MNHEY, CDR2 SVGAGI. This CDR3 is 13 amino acids long. This table comes from immunoSEQ multiplex PCR, and its TCRdb copy is limited to in-frame clones, with some not included. In the table there are some 76,000 clones, over 90% of which are singletons. Of note for this clone: The antigen remains undetermined.

This rearrangement joins TRBV6-5 to TRBJ2-3, with 8 bases matching TRBD1. This clonotype originated in an adult with an advanced solid tumor such as melanoma, head and neck, liver or kidney cancer. This sample comprised CD4+ or CD8+ T cells sorted from blood, obtained in a trial of the OX40 agonist ivuxolimab. The CDR3 DNA reads TGTGCGACAGGGGTGGGCAGGACAGATACGCAGTATTTT. This codes for CATGVGRTDTQYF.